This TCR beta chain was profiled in a study of OX40 agonist ivuxolimab in advanced cancers. About the study: The treatment was a fully human IgG2 OX40 agonist, ivuxolimab. General study results and limits: By week 6 at 0.1 to 3.0 mg/kg, blood CD4+ and CD8+ T cells had expanded clonally. Researchers report that CD8+ T cells had, on average, more expanded clones than CD4+.

About this clone: The antigen is undetermined.

Sequencing used immunoSEQ multiplex PCR; TCRdb keeps in-frame clones, though not all of them. The top ten hold about 41% of the sample, which has about 24,000 clones, roughly 85% seen once. CDR3 length: 11 residues. CDR1 and CDR2 from the germline V gene are SEHNR and FQNEAQ (reference sequence). The V and J ends lost 4 bases and 14 bases respectively, with 14 bases between them. V and J are TRBV7-9 and TRBJ1-2; a possible D gene is TRBD1 (5 bases). This receptor was obtained from an adult with an advanced solid tumor such as melanoma, head and neck, liver or kidney cancer. The sample here was CD4+ or CD8+ T cells sorted from blood, taken in a trial of the OX40 agonist ivuxolimab. The CDR3 here is CASSSGLLWTF. The CDR3 region has the DNA TGTGCCAGCAGCTCGGGACTTTTGTGGACCTTC.